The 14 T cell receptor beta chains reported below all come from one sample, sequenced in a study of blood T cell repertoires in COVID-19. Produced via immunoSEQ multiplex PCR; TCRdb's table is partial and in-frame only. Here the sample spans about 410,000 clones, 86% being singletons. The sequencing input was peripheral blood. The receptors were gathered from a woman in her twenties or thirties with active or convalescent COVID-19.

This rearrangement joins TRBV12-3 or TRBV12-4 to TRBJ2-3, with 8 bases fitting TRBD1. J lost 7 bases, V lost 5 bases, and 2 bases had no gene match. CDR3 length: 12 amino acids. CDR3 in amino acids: CASSRTGNTQYF. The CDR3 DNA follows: TGTGCCAGCAGTAGGACAGGGAATACGCAGTATTTT.

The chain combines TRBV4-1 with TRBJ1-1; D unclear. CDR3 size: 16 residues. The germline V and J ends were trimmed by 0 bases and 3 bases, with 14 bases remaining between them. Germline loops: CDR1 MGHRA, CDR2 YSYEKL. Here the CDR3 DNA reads TGCGCCAGCAGCCAAGACCGTTCCGGGTGGGACACTGAAGCTTTCTTT. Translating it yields CASSQDRSGWDTEAFF.

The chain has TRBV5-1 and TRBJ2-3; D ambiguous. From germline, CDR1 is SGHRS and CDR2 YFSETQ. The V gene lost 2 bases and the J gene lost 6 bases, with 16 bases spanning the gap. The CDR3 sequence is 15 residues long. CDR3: CASSLSGASSDTQYF. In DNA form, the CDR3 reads TGCGCCAGCAGCTTATCGGGTGCCTCCTCCGATACGCAGTATTTT.

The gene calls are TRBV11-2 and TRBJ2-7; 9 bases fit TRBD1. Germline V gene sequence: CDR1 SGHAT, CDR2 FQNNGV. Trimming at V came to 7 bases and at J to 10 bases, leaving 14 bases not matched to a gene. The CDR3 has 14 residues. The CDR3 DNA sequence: TGTGCCAGCACCAGTGGGACAGGGATACGAGAACAGTACTTC. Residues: CASTSGTGIREQYF.

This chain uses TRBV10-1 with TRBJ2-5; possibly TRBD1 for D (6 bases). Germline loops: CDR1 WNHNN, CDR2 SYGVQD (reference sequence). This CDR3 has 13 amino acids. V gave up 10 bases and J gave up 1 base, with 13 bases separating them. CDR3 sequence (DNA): TGCGCCACCTCGGGACAACTCCAAGAGACCCAGTACTTC. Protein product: CATSGQLQETQYF.

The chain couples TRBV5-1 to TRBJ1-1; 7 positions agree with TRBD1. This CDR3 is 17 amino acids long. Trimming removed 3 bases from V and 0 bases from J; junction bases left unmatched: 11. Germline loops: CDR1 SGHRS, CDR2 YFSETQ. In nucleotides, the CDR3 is TGCGCCAGCAGCTGGGCCGGGACAGCCTACTTGAACACTGAAGCTTTCTTT. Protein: CASSWAGTAYLNTEAFF.

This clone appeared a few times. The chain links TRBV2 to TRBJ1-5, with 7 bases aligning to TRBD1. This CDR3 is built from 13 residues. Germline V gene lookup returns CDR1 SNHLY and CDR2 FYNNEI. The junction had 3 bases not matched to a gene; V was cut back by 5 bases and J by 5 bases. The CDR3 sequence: CASSPDRDQPQHF. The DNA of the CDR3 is TGTGCCAGCAGTCCCGACAGGGATCAGCCCCAGCATTTT.

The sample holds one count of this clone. CDR3 in DNA: TGTGCCAGCAGCTTACCGGGACAGGGGGCGTGGGGCTACACCTTC. This encodes CASSLPGQGAWGYTF. The chain is built from TRBV11-2 and TRBJ1-2; 12 bases fit TRBD1. The CDR3 extends over 15 amino acids. CDR1 is SGHAT, CDR2 FQNNGV, per germline. Trimming at V came to 2 bases and at J to 8 bases, leaving 6 bases not matched to a gene.

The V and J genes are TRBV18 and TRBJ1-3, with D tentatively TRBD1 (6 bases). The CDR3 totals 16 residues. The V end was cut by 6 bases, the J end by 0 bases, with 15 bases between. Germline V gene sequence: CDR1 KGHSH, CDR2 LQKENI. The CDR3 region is CASSPAPDSSGNTIYF. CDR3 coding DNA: TGTGCCAGCTCGCCCGCGCCGGACAGCTCTGGAAACACCATATATTTT. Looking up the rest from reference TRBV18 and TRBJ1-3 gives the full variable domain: NAGVMQNPRHLVRRRGQEARLRCSPMKGHSHVYWYRQLPEEGLKFMVYLQKENIIDESGMPKERFSAEFPKEGPSILRIQQVVRGDSAAYFCASSPAPDSSGNTIYFGEGSWLTVV.

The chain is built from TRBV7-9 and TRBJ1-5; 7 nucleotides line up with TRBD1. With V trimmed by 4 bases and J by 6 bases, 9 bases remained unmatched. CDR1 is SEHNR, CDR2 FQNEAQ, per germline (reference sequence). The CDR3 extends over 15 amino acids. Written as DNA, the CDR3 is TGTGCCAGCAGCTATGGGGAACAGGGGAGTCAGCCCCAGCATTTT. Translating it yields CASSYGEQGSQPQHF.

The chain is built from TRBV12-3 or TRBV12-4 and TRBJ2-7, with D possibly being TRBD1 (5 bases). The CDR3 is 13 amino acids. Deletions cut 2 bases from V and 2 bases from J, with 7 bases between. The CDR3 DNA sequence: TGTGCCAGCAGTTTAACAGGCCCCTACGAGCAGTACTTC. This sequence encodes CASSLTGPYEQYF.

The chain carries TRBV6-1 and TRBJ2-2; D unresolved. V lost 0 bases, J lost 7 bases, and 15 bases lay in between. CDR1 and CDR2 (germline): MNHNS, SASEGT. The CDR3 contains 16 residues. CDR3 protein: CASSEAVYLGIGELFF. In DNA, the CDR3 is TGTGCCAGCAGTGAAGCTGTGTATTTGGGCATCGGGGAGCTGTTTTTT.

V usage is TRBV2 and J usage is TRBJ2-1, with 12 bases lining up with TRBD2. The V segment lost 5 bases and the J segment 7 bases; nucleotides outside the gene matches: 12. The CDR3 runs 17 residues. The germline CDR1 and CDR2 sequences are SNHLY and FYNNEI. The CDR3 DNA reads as TGTGCCAGCAGTACTTTAGGTCTAGCGGGGGGGCCAAATGAGCAGTTCTTC. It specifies CASSTLGLAGGPNEQFF.

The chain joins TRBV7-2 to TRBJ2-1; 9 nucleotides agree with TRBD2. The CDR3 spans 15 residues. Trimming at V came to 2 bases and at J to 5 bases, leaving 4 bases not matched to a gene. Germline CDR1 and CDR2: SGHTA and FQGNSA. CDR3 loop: CASSLMPSGDNEQFF. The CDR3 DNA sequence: TGTGCCAGCAGCTTAATGCCTAGCGGGGACAATGAGCAGTTCTTC.